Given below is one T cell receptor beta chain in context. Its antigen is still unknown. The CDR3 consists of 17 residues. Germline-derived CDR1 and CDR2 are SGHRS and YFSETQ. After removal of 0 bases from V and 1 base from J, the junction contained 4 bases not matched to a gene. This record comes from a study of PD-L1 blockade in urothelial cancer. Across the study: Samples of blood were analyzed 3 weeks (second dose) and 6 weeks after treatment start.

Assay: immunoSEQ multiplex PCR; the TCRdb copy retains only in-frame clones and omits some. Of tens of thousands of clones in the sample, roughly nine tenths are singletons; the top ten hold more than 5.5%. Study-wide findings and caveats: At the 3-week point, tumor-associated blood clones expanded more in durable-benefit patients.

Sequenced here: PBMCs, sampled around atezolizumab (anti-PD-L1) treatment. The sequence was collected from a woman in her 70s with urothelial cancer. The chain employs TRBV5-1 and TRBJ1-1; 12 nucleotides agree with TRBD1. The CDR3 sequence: CASSLGGQGAWNTEAFF. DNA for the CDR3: TGCGCCAGCAGCTTGGGGGGACAGGGGGCATGGAACACTGAAGCTTTCTTT.